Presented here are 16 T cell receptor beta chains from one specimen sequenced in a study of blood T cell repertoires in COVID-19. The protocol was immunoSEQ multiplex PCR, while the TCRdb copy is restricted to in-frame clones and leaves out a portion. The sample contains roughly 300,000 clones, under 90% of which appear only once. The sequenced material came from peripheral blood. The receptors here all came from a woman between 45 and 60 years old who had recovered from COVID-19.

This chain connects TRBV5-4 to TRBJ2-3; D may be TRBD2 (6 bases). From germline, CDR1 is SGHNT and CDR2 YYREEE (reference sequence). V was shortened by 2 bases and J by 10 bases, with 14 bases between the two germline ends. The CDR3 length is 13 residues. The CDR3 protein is CASSLGPGEAQYF. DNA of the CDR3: TGTGCCAGCAGCTTAGGTCCGGGAGAGGCGCAGTATTTT.

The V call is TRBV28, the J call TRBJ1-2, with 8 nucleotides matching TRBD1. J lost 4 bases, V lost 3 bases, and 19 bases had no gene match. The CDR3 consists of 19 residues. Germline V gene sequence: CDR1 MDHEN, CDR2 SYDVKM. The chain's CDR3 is CASSFFQVGRGRRGYGYTF. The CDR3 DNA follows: TGTGCCAGCAGTTTCTTTCAAGTGGGCAGGGGGCGACGTGGCTATGGCTACACCTTC.

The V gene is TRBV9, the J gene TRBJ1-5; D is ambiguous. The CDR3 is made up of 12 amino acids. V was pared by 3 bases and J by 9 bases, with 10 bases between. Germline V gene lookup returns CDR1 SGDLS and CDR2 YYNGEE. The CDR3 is CASSGETGPQHF. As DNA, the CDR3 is TGTGCCAGCAGCGGGGAGACGGGGCCCCAGCATTTT.

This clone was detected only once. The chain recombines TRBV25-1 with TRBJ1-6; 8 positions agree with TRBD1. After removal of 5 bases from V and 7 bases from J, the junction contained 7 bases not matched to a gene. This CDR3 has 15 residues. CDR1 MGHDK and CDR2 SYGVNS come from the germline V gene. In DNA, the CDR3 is TGTGCCAGCAGTAACCCTGGACAGGGAAATTCACCCCTCCACTTT. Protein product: CASSNPGQGNSPLHF. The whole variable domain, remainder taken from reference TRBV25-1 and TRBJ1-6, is EADIYQTPRYLVIGTGKKITLECSQTMGHDKMYWYQQDPGMELHLIHYSYGVNSTEKGDLSSESTVSRIRTEHFPLTLESARPSHTSQYLCASSNPGQGNSPLHFGNGTRLTVT.

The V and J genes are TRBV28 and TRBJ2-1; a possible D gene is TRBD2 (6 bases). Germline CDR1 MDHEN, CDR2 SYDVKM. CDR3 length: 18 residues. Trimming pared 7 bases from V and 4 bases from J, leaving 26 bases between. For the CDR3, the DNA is TGTGCCAGCACCCCTCTCCCCACGGGGGTGCAACCTTACAATGAGCAGTTCTTC. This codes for CASTPLPTGVQPYNEQFF.

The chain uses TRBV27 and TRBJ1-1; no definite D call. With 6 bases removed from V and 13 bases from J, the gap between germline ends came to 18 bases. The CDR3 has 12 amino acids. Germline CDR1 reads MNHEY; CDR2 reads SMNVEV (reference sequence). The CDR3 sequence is CASSQVYDKVFF. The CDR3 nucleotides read TGTGCCAGCAGCCAAGTGTATGACAAGGTTTTCTTT.

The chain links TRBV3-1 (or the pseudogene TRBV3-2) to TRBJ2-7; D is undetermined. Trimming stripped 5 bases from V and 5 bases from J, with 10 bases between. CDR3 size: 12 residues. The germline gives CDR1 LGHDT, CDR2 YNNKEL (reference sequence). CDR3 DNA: TGTGCCAGCAGCTACTCGAGGAACGAGCAGTACTTC. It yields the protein CASSYSRNEQYF.

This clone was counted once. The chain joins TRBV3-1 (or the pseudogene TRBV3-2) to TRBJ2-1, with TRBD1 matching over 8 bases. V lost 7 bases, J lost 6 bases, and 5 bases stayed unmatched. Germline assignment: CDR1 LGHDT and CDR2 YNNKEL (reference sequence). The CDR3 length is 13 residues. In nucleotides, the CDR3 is TGTGCCAGCAACACCGGGACAGGCAATGAGCAGTTCTTC. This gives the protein CASNTGTGNEQFF.

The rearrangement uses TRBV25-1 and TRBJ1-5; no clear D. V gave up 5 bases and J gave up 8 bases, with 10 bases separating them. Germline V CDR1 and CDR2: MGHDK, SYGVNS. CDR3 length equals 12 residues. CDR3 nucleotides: TGTGCCAGCAGTCAAGCTAGCGAGCCCCAGCATTTT. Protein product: CASSQASEPQHF.

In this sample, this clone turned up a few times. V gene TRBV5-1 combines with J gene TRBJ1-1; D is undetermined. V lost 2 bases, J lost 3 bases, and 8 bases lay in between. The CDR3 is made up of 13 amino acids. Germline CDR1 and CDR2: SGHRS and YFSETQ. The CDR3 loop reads CASSFKGDTEAFF. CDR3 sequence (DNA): TGCGCCAGCAGCTTTAAGGGAGACACTGAAGCTTTCTTT. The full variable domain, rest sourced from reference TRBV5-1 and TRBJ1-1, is KAGVTQTPRYLIKTRGQQVTLSCSPISGHRSVSWYQQTPGQGLQFLFEYFSETQRNKGNFPGRFSGRQFSNSRSEMNVSTLELGDSALYLCASSFKGDTEAFFGQGTRLTVV.

CDR3 coding DNA: TGTGCCAGCAGCGTGGGACAGGGGGCCGTCAACTATGGCTACACCTTC. Translation: CASSVGQGAVNYGYTF. The rearrangement links TRBV5-4 to TRBJ1-2; 12 nucleotides line up with TRBD1. This CDR3 is 16 amino acids long. In germline, CDR1 is SGHNT, CDR2 YYREEE (reference sequence). The trim removed 4 bases at V and 2 bases at J, leaving 6 bases unmatched.

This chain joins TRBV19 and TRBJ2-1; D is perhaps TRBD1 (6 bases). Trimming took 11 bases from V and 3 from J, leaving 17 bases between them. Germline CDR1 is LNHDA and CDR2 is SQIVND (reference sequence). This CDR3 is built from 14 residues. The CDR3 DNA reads TGTGCCGCATCGCCCCGGACAGACTACAATGAGCAGTTCTTC. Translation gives CAASPRTDYNEQFF.

CDR3 DNA sequence: TGTGCCAGCAGTCCCACTAGCACCGGGGAGCTGTTTTTT. Amino acid sequence: CASSPTSTGELFF. The chain employs TRBV12-3 or TRBV12-4 and TRBJ2-2; possible D gene TRBD2, 5 bases. The length of the CDR3 is 13 residues. V lost 5 bases and J lost 4, with 8 bases in between.

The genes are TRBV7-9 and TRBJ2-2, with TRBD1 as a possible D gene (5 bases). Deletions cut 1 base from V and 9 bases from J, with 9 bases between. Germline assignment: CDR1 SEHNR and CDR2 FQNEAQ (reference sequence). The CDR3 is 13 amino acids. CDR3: CASSLDPGWELFF. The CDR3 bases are TGTGCCAGCAGCTTAGATCCAGGGTGGGAGCTGTTTTTT. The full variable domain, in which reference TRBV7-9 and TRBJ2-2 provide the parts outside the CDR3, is DTGVSQNPRHKITKRGQNVTFRCDPISEHNRLYWYRQTLGQGPEFLTYFQNEAQLEKSRLLSDRFSAERPKGSFSTLEIQRTEQGDSAMYLCASSLDPGWELFFGEGSRLTVL.

CDR3: CASRENYGYTF. The CDR3 DNA follows: TGTGCCAGCAGGGAGAACTATGGCTACACCTTC. This chain connects TRBV6-5 to TRBJ1-2; D remains ambiguous. Trimming removed 6 bases from V and 2 bases from J, with 4 bases in between. The germline gives CDR1 MNHEY, CDR2 SVGAGI. The CDR3 consists of 11 residues.

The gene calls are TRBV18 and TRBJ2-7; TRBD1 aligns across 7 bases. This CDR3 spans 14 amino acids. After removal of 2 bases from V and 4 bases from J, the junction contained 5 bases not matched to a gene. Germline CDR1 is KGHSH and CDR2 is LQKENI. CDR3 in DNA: TGTGCCAGCTCACCAGGGACAGTGGGGTACGAGCAGTACTTC. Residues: CASSPGTVGYEQYF. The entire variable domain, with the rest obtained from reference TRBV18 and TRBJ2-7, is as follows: NAGVMQNPRHLVRRRGQEARLRCSPMKGHSHVYWYRQLPEEGLKFMVYLQKENIIDESGMPKERFSAEFPKEGPSILRIQQVVRGDSAAYFCASSPGTVGYEQYFGPGTRLTVT.